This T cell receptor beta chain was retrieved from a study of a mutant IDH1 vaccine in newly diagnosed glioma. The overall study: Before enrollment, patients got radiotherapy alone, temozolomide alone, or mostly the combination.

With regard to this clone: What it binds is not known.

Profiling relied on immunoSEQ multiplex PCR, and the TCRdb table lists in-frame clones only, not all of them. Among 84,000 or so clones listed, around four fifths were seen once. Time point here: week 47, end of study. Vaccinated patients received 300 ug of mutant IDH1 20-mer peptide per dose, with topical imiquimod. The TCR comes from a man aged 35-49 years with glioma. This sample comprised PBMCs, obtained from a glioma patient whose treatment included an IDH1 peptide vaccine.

This chain's CDR3 is CASSSRQGARAYGYTF. CDR3 sequence (DNA): TGTGCCAGCAGCTCTCGACAGGGGGCGCGTGCCTATGGCTACACCTTC. J is TRBJ1-2 and V is TRBV7-2; TRBD1 matches at 10 bases. V shed 4 bases and J 4 bases; nucleotides not matched to a gene: 9. The CDR3 is 16 amino acids. Germline loops: CDR1 SGHTA, CDR2 FQGNSA.